This TCR beta chain was profiled in a study of OX40 agonist ivuxolimab in advanced cancers. As for the study more broadly: Ivuxolimab was an agonistic, fully human IgG2 monoclonal antibody directed against OX40 (CD134), a costimulatory receptor. Patients were allowed to have had prior anti-PD-1, anti-PD-L1 or anti-CTLA-4 therapy, and less than 45% of the dose-escalation patients had previously received checkpoint inhibitors. The paper describes the monotherapy dose-escalation part (N ≈ 50 patients) of the phase I trial of ivuxolimab. Of the roughly 52 patients in dose escalation, 19 had hepatocellular carcinoma, some 15 had melanoma, 9 had renal cell carcinoma and 9 had head and neck cancer. Intravenous ivuxolimab was administered to patients every 2 weeks at six dose levels: 0.01, 0.1, 0.3, 1.5, 3 and 10 mg/kg. Partial responses occurred in three dose-escalation patients, of whom one had hepatocellular carcinoma and two had cutaneous melanoma. The point of sequencing TCRbeta in the periphery was to test whether ivuxolimab changed TCR sequence diversity and drove clonal T-cell expansion. A male proportion of roughly 80% and a mean age of approximately 61 years, ranging from roughly 23 to 79, were recorded for the dose-escalation cohort.

Inclusive of the bounding cysteine and phenylalanine, the CDR3 is 16 residues long. The only DNA kept is the CDR3, 48 bases in frame from the first base. Germline trimming amounts to 5 bases on V and 0 bases on J, with 9 as the count of junction bases outside the gene matches. Reading the germline V gene gives CDR1 SGHTA and CDR2 FQGNSA. On the study overall, not on this receptor specifically: The antigen specificity of the clonally expanded peripheral T cells was not determined. Partial responders in the 0.1-3.0 mg/kg groups had among the lowest normalized peripheral clonal expansion, especially among CD8+ T cells. Clonal expansion of both CD4+ and CD8+ blood T cells was observed from baseline to week 6 at doses 0.1 to 3.0 mg/kg. Low levels of normalized T-cell clonal expansion were also seen in some patients who did not respond. After ivuxolimab, CD8+ T cells had more expanded clones than CD4+ T cells on average.

The trial excluded patients who had a history of autoimmune disease or who were on systemic immunosuppression. Peripheral blood for TCR sequencing was collected from all dose cohorts at baseline, on cycle 4 day 1, and on cycle 7 day 1. Samples came from an open-label, multicenter, first-in-human phase I dose-escalation trial of ivuxolimab. Adults with locally advanced or metastatic melanoma, renal cell carcinoma, hepatocellular carcinoma or head and neck squamous cell carcinoma were enrolled in the trial. Before TCR sequencing, CD4+ and CD8+ T cells were separately sorted from peripheral blood. About this clone itself: The clone's antigen remains unknown. The sample holds no much larger clone one base away, and base qualities are not on file.

Genomic DNA was extracted from sorted cells for sequencing of the TCRbeta CDR3 region. TCRbeta CDR3 regions were sequenced using the immunoSEQ Assay. The clones in this table, taken by TCRdb from immuneACCESS, are in-frame only. Not every clone is retained; where verified, under half of the shortfall comes from an unresolved V gene, and the cause of the rest is unknown. In this sample the table shows roughly 100,000 clones, 91% of which occur a single time. Over 0.8% of the sample lies in the top ten. The V and J genes are TRBV7-2 and TRBJ2-7; 8 junctional bases match TRBD2. This clonotype was obtained from an adult with an advanced solid tumor such as melanoma, head and neck, liver or kidney cancer. This material consisted of CD4+ or CD8+ T cells sorted from blood, taken in a trial of the OX40 agonist ivuxolimab. DNA sequence: TGTGCCAGCAGCGAGAGTAGCGGGGCCCCCTCCTACGAGCAGTACTTC. Its protein reads: CASSESSGAPSYEQYF.